This T cell receptor beta chain was recovered during a study of T-cell memory formation after mild COVID-19 (dated by TCRdb to the early 2020s). Regarding the complete study: TCR sequence clusters from the two donors were largely donor specific. In a couple of donors, T-cell clones that expanded and contracted after mild COVID-19 were tracked by sequencing TCRalpha and TCRbeta repertoires over time. Two young, previously healthy adult volunteers, one female and one male, were included in the cohort. On the study overall, not on this receptor specifically: The study covered only a couple of mild cases, and larger cohorts including severe cases with pre-infection samples were considered necessary. Some responding clones were detected in pre-infection memory, which suggested that pre-existing cross-reactive memory T cells had joined the SARS-CoV-2 response. From day 15 to 85, contracting clones showed balanced CD4/CD8 phenotypes, whereas a second wave of clones that expanded from day 15 to 37 leaned towards CD4+. Whether the second-wave clones peaking on day 37 were SARS-CoV-2 specific was not confirmed. Contracting CD4+ clones were found mainly in CM and EM memory subsets, while CD8+ clones were enriched in EMRA.

Sequencing used an Illumina NovaSeq 6000. cDNA libraries for TCRalpha and TCRbeta were prepared by 5'RACE using constant-segment primers, with sample barcodes and unique molecular identifiers added. Trizol reagent was used to extract RNA from every sample. Amplification of the libraries took two PCR steps, and the second step added a second sample barcode plus Illumina TruSeq adapters. Sequencing of the libraries was done on an Illumina NovaSeq, producing 2 x 150 bp paired-end reads. Processing in the source paper ran as follows. Reads were demultiplexed and collapsed into UMI-guided consensus sequences with migec v1.2.7. Using mixcr v2.1.11, UMI consensuses were aligned to TRA and TRB V and J templates and then assembled into clonotypes. A clonotype was counted as expanded or contracted only if both edgeR and NoisET called the change significant, with noise models trained on biological replicates. For edgeR calls, the cutoffs were a false discovery rate-adjusted p below 0.01 and a log2 fold-change threshold of 1. As an exploratory analysis of dynamics, max-normalized trajectories of the 1000 most abundant clonotypes were examined by PCA with hierarchical clustering. The CD4 or CD8 phenotype of responding clones was assigned using the separately sequenced CD4+ and CD8+ repertoires. TCRdb cleaned the public reads at Q25 with fastp, built clones with MiXCR and kept in-frame beta chains. Every CDR3 protein is listed once, alongside the most common genes and DNA of its rows. The V and J calls and clone size come from TCRdb's table, not from the authors' own analysis. This sample gives around 340,000 distinct CDR3 sequences in total; about 13% of them show up just once. The ten largest make up approximately 22% of the sample.

Ficoll-Paque density gradient centrifugation was the method used to isolate PBMCs. This clonotype showed up just a few times. The clone's antigen remains unknown. Per-base quality was not reported, and no clone a single base away is much larger than it. CDR1 and CDR2 were assigned from the germline V gene as KGHSH and LQKENI. The V and J ends are trimmed by 4 bases and 8 bases, leaving 12 bases between them. From the cysteine through the phenylalanine, the CDR3 covers 13 amino acids. Of the read, only the CDR3 DNA is kept; its 39 bases are in frame from base 1. Sample: PBMCs or a T cell subset sorted from them (not recorded which). Recombination joined TRBV18 with TRBJ2-4, with a weak D call of TRBD2 (5 bases match). This TCR derives from a man between 18 and 35 years old who had mild COVID-19 (a few samples of this study predate the infection). The sample titles of this study are shuffled in the database, so cell type and time point are left out; the donor was told from shared clones. At the DNA level, the sequence is TGTGCCAGCTCACAGAGGGAGAGTGACATTCAGTACTTC. Its amino acids are CASSQRESDIQYF. Reference TRBV18 and TRBJ2-4 proteins supply the regions before and after the CDR3; the full variable domain is: NAGVMQNPRHLVRRRGQEARLRCSPMKGHSHVYWYRQLPEEGLKFMVYLQKENIIDESGMPKERFSAEFPKEGPSILRIQQVVRGDSAAYFCASSQRESDIQYFGAGTRLSVL.